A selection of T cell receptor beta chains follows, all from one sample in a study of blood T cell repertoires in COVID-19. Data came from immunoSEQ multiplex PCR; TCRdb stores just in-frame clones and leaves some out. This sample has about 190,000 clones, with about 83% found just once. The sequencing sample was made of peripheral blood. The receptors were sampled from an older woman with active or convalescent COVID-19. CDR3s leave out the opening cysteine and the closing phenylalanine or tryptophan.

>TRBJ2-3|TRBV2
ASKRSGTDTQY
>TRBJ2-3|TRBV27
ASSLSGWSTDTQY
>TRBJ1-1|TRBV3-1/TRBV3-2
ASSQDWRGTNTEAF
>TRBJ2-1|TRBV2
ASTRGRSSSYNEQF
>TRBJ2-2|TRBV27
ASSLYRGTGELF
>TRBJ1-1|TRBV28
ASSLLTANTEAF
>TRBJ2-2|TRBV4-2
ASRGQLQTGELF
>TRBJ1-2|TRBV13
ASSLGPGQRYGYT
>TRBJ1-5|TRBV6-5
ASDDRGSHRTQH
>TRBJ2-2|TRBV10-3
AISDRSGSVRTGELF
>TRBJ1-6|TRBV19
ASSTADRDSSPLH
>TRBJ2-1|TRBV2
VSNPAGGPNNEQF
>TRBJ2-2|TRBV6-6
ASRPGLAGELF
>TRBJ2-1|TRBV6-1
ASSELGGNEQF
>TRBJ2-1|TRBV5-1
ASSLEGPSGNVEQF
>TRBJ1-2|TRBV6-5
ASRTGAGYGYT
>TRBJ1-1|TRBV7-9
ASSPGQGPRTGAF
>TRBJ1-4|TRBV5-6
ASRWGDEKLF
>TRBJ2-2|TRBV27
ASSWGTGTGELF
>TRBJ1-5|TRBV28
ASSFVGDYSNQPQH
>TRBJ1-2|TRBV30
AWSASQYGYT
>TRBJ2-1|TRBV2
ASSDSSPYNEQF
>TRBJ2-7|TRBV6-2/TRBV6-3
ASSVNRGDYYEQY
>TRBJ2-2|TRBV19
ASSVTSYTGELF
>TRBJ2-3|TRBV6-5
ASYPGRSTDTQY
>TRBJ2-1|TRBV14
ASSQGAPRANEQF
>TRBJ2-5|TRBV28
ASSRGGVQETQY
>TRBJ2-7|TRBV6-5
ASSYTQGQKYEQY
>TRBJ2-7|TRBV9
ASSRDTGGVDEQY
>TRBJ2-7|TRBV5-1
ASSLVSSSYEQY
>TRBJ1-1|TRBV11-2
ASSTRTGGRTRANTEAF
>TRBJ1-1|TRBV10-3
AISERQGGSEAF
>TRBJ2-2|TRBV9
ASSEGRLAGAAGELF
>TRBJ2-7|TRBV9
ASSFDRGSYEQY
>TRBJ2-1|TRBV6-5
ASSPLLAGVEQF
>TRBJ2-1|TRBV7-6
ASSQTRDSPYNEQF
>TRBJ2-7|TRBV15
ATSRGGTSGRINEQY
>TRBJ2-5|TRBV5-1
ASSWAQGLRETQY
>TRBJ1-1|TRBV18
ASSRATTEAF
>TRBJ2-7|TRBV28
ASRQTGTSGYEQY
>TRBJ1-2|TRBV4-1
ASSQANDRSYYGYT
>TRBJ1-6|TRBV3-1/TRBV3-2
ASSQDYNSPLH
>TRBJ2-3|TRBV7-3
ASSLGRVSTDTQY
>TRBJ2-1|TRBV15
ATSGPLSGSTYNEQF
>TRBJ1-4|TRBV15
ATSRGWGDRGKPNEKLF
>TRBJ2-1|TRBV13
ASSRSGRADYNEQF
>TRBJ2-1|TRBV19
ASSIAREVAYNEQF
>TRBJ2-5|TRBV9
ASSVQGARQETQY
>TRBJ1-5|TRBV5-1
ASSLAGGAQPQH
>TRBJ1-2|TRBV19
ASSPTGTGGDGYT
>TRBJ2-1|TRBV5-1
ASSLGPAGIYNEQF
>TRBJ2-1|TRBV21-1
ASSKEGTGEFGEQF
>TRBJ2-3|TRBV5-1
ASSRGVAEDTQY
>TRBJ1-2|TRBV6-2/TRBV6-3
ASSYGAANGYT
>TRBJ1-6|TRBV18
ASSDRENSPLH
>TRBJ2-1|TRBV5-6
ASSFPTSGRKWF
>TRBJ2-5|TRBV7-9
ASSSPDRAGETQY